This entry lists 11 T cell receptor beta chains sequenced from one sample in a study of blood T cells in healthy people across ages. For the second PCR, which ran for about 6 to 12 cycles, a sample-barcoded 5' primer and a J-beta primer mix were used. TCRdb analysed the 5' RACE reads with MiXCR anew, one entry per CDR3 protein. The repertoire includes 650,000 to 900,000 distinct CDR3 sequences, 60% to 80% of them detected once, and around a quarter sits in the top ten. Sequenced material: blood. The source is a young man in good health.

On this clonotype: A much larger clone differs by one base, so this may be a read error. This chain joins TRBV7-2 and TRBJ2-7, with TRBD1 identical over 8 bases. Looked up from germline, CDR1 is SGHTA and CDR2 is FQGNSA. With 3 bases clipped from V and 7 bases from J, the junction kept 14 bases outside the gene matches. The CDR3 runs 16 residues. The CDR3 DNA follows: TGTGCCAGCAGCTTGCAGGGACAGGACTACTACAATGAGCAGTACTTC. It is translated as CASSLQGQDYYNEQYF.

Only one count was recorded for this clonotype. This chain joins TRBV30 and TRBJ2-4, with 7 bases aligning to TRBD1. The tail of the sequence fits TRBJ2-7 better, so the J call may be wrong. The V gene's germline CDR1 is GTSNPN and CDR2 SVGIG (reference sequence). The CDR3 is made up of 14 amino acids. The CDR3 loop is CAWNSRTGSYEQYF. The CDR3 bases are TGTGCCTGGAACTCTAGGACAGGCTCCTACGAGCAGTACTTC.

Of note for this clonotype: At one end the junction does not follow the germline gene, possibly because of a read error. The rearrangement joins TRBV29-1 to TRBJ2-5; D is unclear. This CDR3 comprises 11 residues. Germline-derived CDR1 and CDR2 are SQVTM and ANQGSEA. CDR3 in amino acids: CSVSPQEAQYF. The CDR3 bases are TGCAGCGTTTCCCCACAAGAGGCCCAGTACTTC.

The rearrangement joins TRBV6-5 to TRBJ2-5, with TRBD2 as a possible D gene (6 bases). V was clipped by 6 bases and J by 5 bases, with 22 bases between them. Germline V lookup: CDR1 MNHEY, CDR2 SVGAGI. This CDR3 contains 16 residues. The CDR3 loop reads CASSRSEGVGWETQYF. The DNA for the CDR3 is TGTGCCAGCAGCCGTTCGGAGGGTGTGGGGTGGGAGACCCAGTACTTC.

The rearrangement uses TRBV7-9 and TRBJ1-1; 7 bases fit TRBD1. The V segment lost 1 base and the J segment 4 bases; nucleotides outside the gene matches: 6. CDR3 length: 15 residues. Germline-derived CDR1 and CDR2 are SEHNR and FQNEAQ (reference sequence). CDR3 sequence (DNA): TGTGCCAGCAGCTTAGGATGGCAGGGGGGCACTGAAGCTTTCTTT. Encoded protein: CASSLGWQGGTEAFF.

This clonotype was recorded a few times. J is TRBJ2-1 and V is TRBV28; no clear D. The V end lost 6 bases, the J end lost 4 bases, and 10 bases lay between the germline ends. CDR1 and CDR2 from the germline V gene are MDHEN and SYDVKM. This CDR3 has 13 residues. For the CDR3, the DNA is TGTGCCAGCAGGAAAGGACGTTACAATGAGCAGTTCTTC. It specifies CASRKGRYNEQFF.

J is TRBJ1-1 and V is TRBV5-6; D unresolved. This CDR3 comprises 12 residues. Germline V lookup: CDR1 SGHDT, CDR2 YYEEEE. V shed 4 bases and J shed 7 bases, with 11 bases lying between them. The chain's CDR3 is CASSLFLREAFF. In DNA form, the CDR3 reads TGTGCCAGCAGCCTATTCTTGCGTGAAGCTTTCTTT. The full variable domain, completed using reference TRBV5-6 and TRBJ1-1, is DAGVTQSPTHLIKTRGQQVTLRCSPKSGHDTVSWYQQALGQGPQFIFQYYEEEERQRGNFPDRFSGHQFPNYSSELNVNALLLGDSALYLCASSLFLREAFFGQGTRLTVV.

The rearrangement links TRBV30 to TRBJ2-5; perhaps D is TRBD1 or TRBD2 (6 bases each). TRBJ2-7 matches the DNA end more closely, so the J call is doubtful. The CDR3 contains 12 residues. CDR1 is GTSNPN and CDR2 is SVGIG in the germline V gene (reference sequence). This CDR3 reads CAWSVGGSEQYF. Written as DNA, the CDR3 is TGTGCCTGGAGTGTAGGGGGGAGCGAGCAGTACTTC.

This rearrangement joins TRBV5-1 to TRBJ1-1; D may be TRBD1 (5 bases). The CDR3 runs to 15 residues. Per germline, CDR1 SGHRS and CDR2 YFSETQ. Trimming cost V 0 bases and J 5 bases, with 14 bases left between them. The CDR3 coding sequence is TGCGCCAGCAGCTTGGGGGACCCTCGAGAGACTGAAGCTTTCTTT. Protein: CASSLGDPRETEAFF.

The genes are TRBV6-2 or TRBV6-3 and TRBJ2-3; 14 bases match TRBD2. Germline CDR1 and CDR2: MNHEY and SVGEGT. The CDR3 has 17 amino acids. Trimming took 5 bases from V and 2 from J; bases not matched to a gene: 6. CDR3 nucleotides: TGTGCCAGCAGTCACGGGACTAGCGGGGGACCCACAGATACGCAGTATTTT. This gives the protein CASSHGTSGGPTDTQYF.

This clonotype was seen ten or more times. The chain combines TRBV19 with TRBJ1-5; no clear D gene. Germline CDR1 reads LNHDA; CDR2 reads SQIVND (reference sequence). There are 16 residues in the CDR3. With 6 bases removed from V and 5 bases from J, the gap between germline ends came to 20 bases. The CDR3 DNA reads TGTGCCAGTAGGGTCCACCCGGGCGGGTGGGATCAGCCCCAGCATTTT. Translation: CASRVHPGGWDQPQHF. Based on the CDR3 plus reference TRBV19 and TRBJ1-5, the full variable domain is DGGITQSPKYLFRKEGQNVTLSCEQNLNHDAMYWYRQDPGQGLRLIYYSQIVNDFQKGDIAEGYSVSREKKESFPLTVTSAQKNPTAFYLCASRVHPGGWDQPQHFGDGTRLSIL.